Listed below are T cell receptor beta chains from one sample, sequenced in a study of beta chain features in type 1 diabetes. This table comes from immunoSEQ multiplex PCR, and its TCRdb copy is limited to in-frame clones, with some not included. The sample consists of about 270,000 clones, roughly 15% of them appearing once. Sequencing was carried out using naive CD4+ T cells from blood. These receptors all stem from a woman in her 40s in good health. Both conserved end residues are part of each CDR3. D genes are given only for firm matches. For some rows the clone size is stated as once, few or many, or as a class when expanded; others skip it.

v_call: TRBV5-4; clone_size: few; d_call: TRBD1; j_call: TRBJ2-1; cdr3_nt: TGTGCCAGCAGCACAGTGGACAGGGCCGGTGAGCAGTTCTTC; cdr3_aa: CASSTVDRAGEQFF
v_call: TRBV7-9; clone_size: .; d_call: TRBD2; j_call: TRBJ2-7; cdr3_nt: TGTGCCAGCAGCTTGGGACTAGACTCCTACGAGCAGTACTTC; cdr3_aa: CASSLGLDSYEQYF
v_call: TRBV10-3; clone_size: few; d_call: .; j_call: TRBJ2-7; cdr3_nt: TGTGCCATCAGCGGGGGTCGGGCGGACGAGCAGTACTTC; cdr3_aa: CAISGGRADEQYF
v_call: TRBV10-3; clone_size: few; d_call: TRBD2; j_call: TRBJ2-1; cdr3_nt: TGTGCCATCAGTGCTATAGCGGGGGGGCTCAATGAGCAGTTCTTC; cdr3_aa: CAISAIAGGLNEQFF
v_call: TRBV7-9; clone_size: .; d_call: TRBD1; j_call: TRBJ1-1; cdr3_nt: TGTGCCAGCAGCTTAGCGGACAGGGGGAACACTGAAGCTTTCTTT; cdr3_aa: CASSLADRGNTEAFF
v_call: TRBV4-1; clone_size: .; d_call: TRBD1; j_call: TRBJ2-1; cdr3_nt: TGCGCCAGCAGCCAACCGGGACAGGGGAATGAGCAGTTCTTC; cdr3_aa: CASSQPGQGNEQFF
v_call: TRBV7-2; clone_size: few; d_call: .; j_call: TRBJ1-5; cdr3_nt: TGTGCCAGCAGCTTAGTGGCGGGGGCGGTCAATCAGCCCCAGCATTTT; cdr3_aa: CASSLVAGAVNQPQHF
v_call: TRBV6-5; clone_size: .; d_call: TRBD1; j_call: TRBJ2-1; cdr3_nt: TGTGCCAGCAGTTCTAACAGGGGGCTCAATGAGCAGTTCTTC; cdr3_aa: CASSSNRGLNEQFF
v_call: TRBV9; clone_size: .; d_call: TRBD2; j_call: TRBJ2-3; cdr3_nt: TGTGCCAGCAGCGTGGGGACTACCCCAGATACGCAGTATTTT; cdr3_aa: CASSVGTTPDTQYF
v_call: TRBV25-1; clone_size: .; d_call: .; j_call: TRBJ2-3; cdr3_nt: TGTGCCAGCAGTCCCCCGTACACAGATACGCAGTATTTT; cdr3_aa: CASSPPYTDTQYF
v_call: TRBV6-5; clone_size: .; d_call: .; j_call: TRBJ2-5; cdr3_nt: TGTGCCAGCAGTTACTCGGGACTTCTGGGAGGGACCCAGTACTTC; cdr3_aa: CASSYSGLLGGTQYF
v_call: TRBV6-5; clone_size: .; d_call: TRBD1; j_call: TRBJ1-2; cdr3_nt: TGTGCCAGCAGGGGACAGCTCTATGGCTACACCTTC; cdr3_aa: CASRGQLYGYTF
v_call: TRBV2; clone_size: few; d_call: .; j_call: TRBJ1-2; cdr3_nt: TGTGCCAGCAGTGGGACAGTCGCTGGCTATGGCTACACCTTC; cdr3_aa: CASSGTVAGYGYTF
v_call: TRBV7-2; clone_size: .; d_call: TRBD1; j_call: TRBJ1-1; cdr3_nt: TGTGCCAGCAGCTTTAGGACAGGGGCTTTCTTT; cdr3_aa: CASSFRTGAFF
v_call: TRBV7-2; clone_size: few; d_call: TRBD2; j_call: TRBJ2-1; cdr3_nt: TGTGCCAGCAGCTTAGCCCTGACTAGCGGGGGGGCTCAGTCCTACAATGAGCAGTTCTTC; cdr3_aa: CASSLALTSGGAQSYNEQFF
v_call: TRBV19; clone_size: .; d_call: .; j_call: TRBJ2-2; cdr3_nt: TGTGCCAGTAGTATCGGTCGCAACACCGGGGAGCTGTTTTTT; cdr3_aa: CASSIGRNTGELFF
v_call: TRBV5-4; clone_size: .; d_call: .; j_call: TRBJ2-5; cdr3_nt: TGTGCCAGCAGCCCCTCCCTGGCGGGTATTGAGACCCAGTACTTC; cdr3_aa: CASSPSLAGIETQYF
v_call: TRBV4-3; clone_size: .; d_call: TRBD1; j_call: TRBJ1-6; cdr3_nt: TGCGCCAGCAGCCCATCCGGGACAGGGATTAATTCACCCCTCCACTTT; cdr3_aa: CASSPSGTGINSPLHF
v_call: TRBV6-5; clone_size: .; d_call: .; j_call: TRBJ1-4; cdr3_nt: TGTGCCAGCAGTTACTGGGGGGGCTCCCAAGAAAAACTGTTTTTT; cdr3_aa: CASSYWGGSQEKLFF
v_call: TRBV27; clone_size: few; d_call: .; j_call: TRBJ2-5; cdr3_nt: TGTGCCAGCAGTCGCGGCGGGACAGTCCAAGAGACCCAGTACTTC; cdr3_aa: CASSRGGTVQETQYF
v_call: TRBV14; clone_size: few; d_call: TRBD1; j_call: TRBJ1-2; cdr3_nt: TGTGCCAGCAGCCCCCTCCGGGGACAGGCCAACTATGGCTACACCTTC; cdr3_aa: CASSPLRGQANYGYTF
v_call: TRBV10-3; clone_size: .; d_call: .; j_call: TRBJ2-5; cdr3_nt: TGTGCCATCAGTGACGGGGTGGAAGAGACCCAGTACTTC; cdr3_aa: CAISDGVEETQYF
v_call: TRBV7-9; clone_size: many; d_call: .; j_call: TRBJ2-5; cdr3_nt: TGTGCCAGCAGCTTATCGGAGCTGTACCAAGAGACCCAGTACTTC; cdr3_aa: CASSLSELYQETQYF
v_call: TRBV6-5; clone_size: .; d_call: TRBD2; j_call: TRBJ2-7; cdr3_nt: TGTGCCAGCAGGACTCTAGCGGGGAGATACTACGAGCAGTACTTC; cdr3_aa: CASRTLAGRYYEQYF
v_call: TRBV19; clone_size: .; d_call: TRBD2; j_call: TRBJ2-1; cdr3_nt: TGTGCCAGTAATAAACGGCTAGCGGGAGGGAATGAGCAGTTCTTC; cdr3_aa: CASNKRLAGGNEQFF
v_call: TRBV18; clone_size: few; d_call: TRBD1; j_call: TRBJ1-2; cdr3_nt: TGTGCCAGCTCACCACCGGGCCAGGGGGCCTCAGCTAACTATGGCTACACCTTC; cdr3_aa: CASSPPGQGASANYGYTF
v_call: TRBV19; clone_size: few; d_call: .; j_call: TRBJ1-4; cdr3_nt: TGTGCCAGTAGAAATAGCGGCGGGAATGAAAAACTGTTTTTT; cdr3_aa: CASRNSGGNEKLFF
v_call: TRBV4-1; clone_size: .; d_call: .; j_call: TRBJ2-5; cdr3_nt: TGCGCCAGCAGCCAAGACCCTCGGAGGGCCGACGCGGAAGAGACCCAGTACTTC; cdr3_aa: CASSQDPRRADAEETQYF
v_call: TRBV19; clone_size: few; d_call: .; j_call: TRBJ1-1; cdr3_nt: TGTGCCAGTAGTTTACAACAGTTCGAAGCTTTCTTT; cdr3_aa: CASSLQQFEAFF
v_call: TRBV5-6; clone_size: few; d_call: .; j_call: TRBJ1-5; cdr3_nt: TGTGCCAGCAGCCGAGTAGCAGGGAATCAGCCCCAGCATTTT; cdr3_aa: CASSRVAGNQPQHF
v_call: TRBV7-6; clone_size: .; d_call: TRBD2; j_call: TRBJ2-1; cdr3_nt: TGTGCCAGCAGCCTGATTGCGTTAGCTGGGGGACTAGCGGGGGCACCAAATGAGCAGTTCTTC; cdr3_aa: CASSLIALAGGLAGAPNEQFF
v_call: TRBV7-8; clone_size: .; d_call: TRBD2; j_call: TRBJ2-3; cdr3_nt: TGTGCCAGCAGCCAAAGTGGGGGGGAGGGAGATACGCAGTATTTT; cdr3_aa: CASSQSGGEGDTQYF
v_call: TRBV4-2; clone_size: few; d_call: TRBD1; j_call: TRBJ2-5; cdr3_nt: TGTGCCAGCAGCCCGGGTTCGGGACAGTCTGGGGAGACCCAGTACTTC; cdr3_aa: CASSPGSGQSGETQYF
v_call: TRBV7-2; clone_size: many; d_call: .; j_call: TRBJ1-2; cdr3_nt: TGTGCCACGGTTGGAGCTAACTATGGCTACACCTTC; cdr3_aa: CATVGANYGYTF
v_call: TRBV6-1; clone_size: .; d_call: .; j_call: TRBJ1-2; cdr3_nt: TGTGCCAGCAGTGTTGGGGCCCAACCCTCGACAAACTATGGCTACACCTTC; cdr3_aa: CASSVGAQPSTNYGYTF
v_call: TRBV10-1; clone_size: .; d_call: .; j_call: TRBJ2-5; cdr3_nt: TGCGCCAGCAGTGAGTCTTCGGAGACCCAGTACTTC; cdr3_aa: CASSESSETQYF
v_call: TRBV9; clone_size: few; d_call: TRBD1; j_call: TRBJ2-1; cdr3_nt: TGTGCCAGCAGCGTAACCTCCGGCGACGGGACAGGGGGTTATGAGCAGTTCTTC; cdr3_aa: CASSVTSGDGTGGYEQFF
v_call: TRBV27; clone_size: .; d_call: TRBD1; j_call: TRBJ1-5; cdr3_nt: TGTGCCAGCAGTTTTAGGGGGCTAAATCAGCCCCAGCATTTT; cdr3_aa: CASSFRGLNQPQHF
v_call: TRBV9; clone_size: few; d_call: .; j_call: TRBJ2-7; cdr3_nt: TGTGCCAGCAGCCCCCAAGCAGCGGCTGGCGAGCAGTACTTC; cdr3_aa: CASSPQAAAGEQYF
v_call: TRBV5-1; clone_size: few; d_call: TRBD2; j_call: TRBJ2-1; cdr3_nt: TGCGCCAGCAGCCAGACTAGCGGGGGGGCAGTTGAGCAGTTCTTC; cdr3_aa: CASSQTSGGAVEQFF
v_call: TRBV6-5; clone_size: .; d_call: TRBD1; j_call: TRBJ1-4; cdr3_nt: TGTGCCAGCAGTCGGTCCAGGACAGGGGCTGAAAAACTGTTTTTT; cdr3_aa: CASSRSRTGAEKLFF
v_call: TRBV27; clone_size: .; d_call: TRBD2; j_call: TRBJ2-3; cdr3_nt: TGTGCCAGCAGTTCCAGCGGGGGTAACACAGATACGCAGTATTTT; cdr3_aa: CASSSSGGNTDTQYF
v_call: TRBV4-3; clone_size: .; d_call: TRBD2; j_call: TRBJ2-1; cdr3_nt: TGCGCCAGCAGCCATCGACTAGCGGGGGATGGGAATGAGCAGTTCTTC; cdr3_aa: CASSHRLAGDGNEQFF
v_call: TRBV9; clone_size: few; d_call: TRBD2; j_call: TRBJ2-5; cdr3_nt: TGTGCCAGCAGCGTAGATCTCGGGGGGGGCCTTAGGGAGACCCAGTACTTC; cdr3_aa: CASSVDLGGGLRETQYF
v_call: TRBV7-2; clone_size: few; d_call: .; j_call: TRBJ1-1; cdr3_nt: TGTGCCAGCAGCCCGCAGCGGGGTCGGGACACTGAAGCTTTCTTT; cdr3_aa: CASSPQRGRDTEAFF
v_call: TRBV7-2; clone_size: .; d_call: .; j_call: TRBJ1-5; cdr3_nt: TGTGCCAGCAGCTTAATAGGGGAAGGACAGCCCCAGCATTTT; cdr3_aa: CASSLIGEGQPQHF
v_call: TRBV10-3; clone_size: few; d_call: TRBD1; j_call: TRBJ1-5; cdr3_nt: TGTGCCATCAGTGTCCAGAAAACGACAGGGCCAGGCAATCAGCCCCAGCATTTT; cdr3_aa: CAISVQKTTGPGNQPQHF
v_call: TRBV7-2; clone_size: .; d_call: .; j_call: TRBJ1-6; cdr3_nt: TGTGCCAGCAGCCTACAGACGGGGAATTCACCCCTCCACTTT; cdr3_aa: CASSLQTGNSPLHF
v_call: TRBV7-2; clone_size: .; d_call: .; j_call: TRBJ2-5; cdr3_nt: TGTGCCAGCAGCTTAGTGGGGCAGAACTACCAAGAGACCCAGTACTTC; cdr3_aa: CASSLVGQNYQETQYF
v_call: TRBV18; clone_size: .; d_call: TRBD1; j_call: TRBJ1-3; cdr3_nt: TGTGCCAGCTCACCCATCGAGACAGGGAAAATCTCTGGAAACACCATATATTTT; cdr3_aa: CASSPIETGKISGNTIYF
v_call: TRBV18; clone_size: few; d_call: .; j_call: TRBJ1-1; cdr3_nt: TGTGCCAGCTCCCCCGGAGCCGTGAACACTGAAGCTTTCTTT; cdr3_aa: CASSPGAVNTEAFF
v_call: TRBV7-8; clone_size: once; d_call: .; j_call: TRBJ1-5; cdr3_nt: TGTGCCAGCAGCGCACAACGGTGGTCGTCAGGCCATCAGCCCCAGCATTTT; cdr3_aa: CASSAQRWSSGHQPQHF
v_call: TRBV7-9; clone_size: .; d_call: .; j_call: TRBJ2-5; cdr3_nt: TGTGCCAGCAGCCAAACCTGGGGAGTCGAGACCCAGTACTTC; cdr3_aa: CASSQTWGVETQYF
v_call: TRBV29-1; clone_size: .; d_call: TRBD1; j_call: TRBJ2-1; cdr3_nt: TGCAGCCTCACTCCAAGGGACAGGGGGTCCGGTAATGAGCAGTTCTTC; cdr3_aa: CSLTPRDRGSGNEQFF
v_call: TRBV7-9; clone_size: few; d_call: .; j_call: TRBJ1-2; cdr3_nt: TGTGCCAGCAGCTTTTTCGCACCAGACTATGGCTACACCTTC; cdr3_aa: CASSFFAPDYGYTF
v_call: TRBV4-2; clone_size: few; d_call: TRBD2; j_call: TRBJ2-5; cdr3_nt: TGTGCCAGCAGCCGAAATCTTCAGCGGGGACTACAAGAGACCCAGTACTTC; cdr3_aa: CASSRNLQRGLQETQYF
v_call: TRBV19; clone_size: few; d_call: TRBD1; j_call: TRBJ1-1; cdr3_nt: TGTGCCAGTAGTAAGCAGGGGGCGCAGGCTGAAGCTTTCTTT; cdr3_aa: CASSKQGAQAEAFF
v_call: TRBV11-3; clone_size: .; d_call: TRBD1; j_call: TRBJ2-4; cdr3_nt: TGTGCCAGCAGCCCCGGGACAGGGGGCAACATTCAGTACTTC; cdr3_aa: CASSPGTGGNIQYF
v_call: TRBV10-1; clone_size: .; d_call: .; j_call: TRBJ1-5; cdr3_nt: TGCGCCAGCACAGATAGCAATCAGCCCCAGCATTTT; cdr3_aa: CASTDSNQPQHF
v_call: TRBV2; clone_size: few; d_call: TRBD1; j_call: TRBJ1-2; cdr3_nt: TGTGCCAGCAGCCGGGACAGGGGAGGCTACACCTTC; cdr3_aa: CASSRDRGGYTF